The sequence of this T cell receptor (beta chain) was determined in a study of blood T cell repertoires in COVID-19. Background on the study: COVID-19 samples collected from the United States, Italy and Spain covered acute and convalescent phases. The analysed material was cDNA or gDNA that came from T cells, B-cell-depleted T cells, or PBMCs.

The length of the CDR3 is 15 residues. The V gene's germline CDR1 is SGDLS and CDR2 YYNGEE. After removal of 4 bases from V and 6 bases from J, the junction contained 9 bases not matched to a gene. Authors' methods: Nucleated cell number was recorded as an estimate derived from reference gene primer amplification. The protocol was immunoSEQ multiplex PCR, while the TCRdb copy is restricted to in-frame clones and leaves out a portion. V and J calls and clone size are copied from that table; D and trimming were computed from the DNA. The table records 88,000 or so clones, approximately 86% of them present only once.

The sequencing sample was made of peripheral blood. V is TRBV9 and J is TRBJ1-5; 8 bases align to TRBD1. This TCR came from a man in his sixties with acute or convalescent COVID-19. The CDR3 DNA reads TGTGCCAGCAGCCCCGGCCCAGGGGGCGGTCAGCCCCAGCATTTT. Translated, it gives CASSPGPGGGQPQHF.